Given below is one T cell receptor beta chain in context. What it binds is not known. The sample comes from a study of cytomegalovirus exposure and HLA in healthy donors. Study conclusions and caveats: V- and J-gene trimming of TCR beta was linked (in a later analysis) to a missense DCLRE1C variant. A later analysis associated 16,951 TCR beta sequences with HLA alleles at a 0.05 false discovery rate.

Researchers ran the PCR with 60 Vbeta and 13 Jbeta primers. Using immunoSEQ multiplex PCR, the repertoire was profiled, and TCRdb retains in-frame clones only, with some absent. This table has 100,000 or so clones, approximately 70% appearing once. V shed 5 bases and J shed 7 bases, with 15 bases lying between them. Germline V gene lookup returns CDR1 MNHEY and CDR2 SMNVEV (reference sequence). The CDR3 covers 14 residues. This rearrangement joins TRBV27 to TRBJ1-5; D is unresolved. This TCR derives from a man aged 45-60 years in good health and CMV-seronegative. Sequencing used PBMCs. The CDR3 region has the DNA TGTGCCAGCAGTCCAGGCGGGGTTGGCCAGCCCCAGCATTTT. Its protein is CASSPGGVGQPQHF.